The present TCR beta chain was sequenced within a study of T cell repertoires in cytomegalovirus infection. Turning to this clonotype: Its specificity is not known.

In TCRdb, the reads were re-called with MiXCR into one record per CDR3 protein. Altogether some 940,000 distinct CDR3 sequences are present, around 32% being singletons, with the ten largest covering around an eighth. The CDR3 length is 14 residues. Germline CDR1 and CDR2: DFQATT and SNEGSKA (reference sequence). V was shortened by 3 bases and J by 9 bases, with 18 bases between the two germline ends. General study findings and limits: There were HLA-C-restricted CMV-specific TCR beta clonotypes dominating the ex vivo response.

The clonotype comes from a human donor in good health (CMV status not recorded). Some clones in this sample may be carry-over from other donors' samples. Specimen: cultured CD8+ T cells from PBMCs, collected from culture after CMV antigen stimulation. This chain joins TRBV20-1 and TRBJ1-5; possibly TRBD1 for D (6 bases). CDR3 nucleotides: TGCAGTGCTAGCGCAGGGGCTCGTCTTGGGCCCCAGCATTTT. It yields the protein CSASAGARLGPQHF.